This T cell receptor (beta chain) was documented in a study of OX40 agonist ivuxolimab in advanced cancers. CDR1 SGHTA and CDR2 FQGTGA come from the germline V gene. The CDR3 loop spans 16 amino acids. V lost 4 bases and J lost 4, with 19 bases in between. In regard to this clone: Its antigen is not known.

The assay was immunoSEQ multiplex PCR, and TCRdb's table has in-frame clones only and misses some. The data contain some 62,000 clones, just under 85% of them singletons. General study findings and limits: CD8+ T cells averaged more expanded clones than CD4+.

The genes are TRBV7-3 and TRBJ1-1; a weak D match, TRBD1 (5 bases). The TCR originated in an adult with an advanced solid tumor such as melanoma, head and neck, liver or kidney cancer. The sequencing used CD4+ or CD8+ T cells sorted from blood, collected in a trial of the OX40 agonist ivuxolimab. The CDR3, as DNA: TGTGCCAGCAGCTCCGACAGCTCTCGACCGGGCACTGAAGCTTTCTTT. It encodes CASSSDSSRPGTEAFF.